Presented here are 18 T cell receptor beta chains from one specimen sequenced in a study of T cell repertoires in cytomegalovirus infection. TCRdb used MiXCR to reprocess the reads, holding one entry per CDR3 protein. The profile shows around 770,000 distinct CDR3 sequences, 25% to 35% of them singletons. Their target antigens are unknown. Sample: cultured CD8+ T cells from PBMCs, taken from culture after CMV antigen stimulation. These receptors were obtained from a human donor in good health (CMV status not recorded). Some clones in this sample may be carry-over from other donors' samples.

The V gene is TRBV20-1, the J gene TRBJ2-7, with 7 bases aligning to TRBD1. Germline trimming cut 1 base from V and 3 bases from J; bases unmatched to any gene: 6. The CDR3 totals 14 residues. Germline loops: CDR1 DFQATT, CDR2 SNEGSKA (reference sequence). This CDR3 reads CSARGQGLRYEQYF. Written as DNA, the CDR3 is TGCAGTGCTAGAGGACAGGGTTTACGCTACGAGCAGTACTTC.

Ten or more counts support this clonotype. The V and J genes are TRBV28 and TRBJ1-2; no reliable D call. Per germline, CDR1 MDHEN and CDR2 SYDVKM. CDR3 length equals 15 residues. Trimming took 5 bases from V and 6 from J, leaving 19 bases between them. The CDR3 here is CASSPSRREANGYTF. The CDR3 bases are TGTGCCAGCAGTCCCAGTCGAAGGGAGGCTAATGGCTACACCTTC.

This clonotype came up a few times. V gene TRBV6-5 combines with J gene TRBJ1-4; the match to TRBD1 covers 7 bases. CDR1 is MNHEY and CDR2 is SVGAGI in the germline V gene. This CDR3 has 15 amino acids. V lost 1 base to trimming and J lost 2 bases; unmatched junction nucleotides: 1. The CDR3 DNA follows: TGTGCCAGCAGTTACTTGACAGGGACTAATGAAAAACTGTTTTTT. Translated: CASSYLTGTNEKLFF.

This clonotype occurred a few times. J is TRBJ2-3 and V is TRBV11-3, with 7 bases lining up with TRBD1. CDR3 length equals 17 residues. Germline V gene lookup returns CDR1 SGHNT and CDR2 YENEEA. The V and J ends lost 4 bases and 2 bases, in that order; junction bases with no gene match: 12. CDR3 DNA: TGTGCCAGCAGCTCGCCCCGGGGACAGCACTTCACAGATACGCAGTATTTT. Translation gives CASSSPRGQHFTDTQYF.

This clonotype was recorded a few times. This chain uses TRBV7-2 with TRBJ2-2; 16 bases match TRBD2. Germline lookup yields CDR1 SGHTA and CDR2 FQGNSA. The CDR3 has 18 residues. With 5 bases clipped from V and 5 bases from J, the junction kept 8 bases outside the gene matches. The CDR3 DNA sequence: TGTGCCAGCAGCCCGGGACTAGCGGGGGGGCTAAGGACCGGGGAGCTGTTTTTT. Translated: CASSPGLAGGLRTGELFF.

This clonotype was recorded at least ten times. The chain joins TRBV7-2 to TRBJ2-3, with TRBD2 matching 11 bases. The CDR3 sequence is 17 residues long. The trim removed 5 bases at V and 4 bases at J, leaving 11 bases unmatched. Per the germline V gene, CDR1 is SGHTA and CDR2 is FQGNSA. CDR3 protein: CASSQDRSGGVADTQYF. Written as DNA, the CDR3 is TGTGCCAGCAGCCAAGACCGTAGCGGGGGGGTAGCAGATACGCAGTATTTT.

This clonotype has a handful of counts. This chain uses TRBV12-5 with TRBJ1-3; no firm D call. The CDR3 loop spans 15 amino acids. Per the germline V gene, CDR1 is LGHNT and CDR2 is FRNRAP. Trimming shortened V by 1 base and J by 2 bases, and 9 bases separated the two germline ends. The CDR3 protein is CASGLERVAGNTIYF. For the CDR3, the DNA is TGTGCTAGTGGTTTGGAACGGGTGGCTGGAAACACCATATATTTT.

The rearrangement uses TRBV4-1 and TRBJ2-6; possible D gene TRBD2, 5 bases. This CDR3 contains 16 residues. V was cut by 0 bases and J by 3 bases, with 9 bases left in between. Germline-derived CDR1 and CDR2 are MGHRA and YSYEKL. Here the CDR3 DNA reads TGCGCCAGCAGCCAAGATGGAGGTGGTGGGGCCAACGTCCTGACTTTC. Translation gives CASSQDGGGGANVLTF.

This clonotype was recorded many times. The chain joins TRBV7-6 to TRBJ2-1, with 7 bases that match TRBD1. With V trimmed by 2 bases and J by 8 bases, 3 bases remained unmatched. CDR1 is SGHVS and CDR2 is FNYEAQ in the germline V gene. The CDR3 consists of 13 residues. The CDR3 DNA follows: TGTGCCAGCAGCTTAAAGGGGGCAGATGAGCAGTTCTTC. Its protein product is CASSLKGADEQFF.

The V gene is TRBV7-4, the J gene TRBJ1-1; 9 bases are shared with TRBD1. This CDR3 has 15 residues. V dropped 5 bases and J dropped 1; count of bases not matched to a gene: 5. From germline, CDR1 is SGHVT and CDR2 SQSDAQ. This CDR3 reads CASSAHRGPNTEAFF. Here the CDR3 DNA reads TGTGCCAGCAGCGCCCACAGGGGGCCGAACACTGAAGCTTTCTTT. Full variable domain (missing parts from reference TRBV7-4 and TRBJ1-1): GAGVSQSPRYKVAKRGRDVALRCDSISGHVTLYWYRQTLGQGSEVLTYSQSDAQRDKSGRPSGRFSAERPERSVSTLKIQRTEQGDSAVYLCASSAHRGPNTEAFFGQGTRLTVV.

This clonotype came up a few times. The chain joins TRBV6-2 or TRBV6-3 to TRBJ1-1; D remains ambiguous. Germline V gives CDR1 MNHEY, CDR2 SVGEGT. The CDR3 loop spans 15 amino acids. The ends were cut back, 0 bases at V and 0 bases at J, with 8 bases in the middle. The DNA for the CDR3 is TGTGCCAGCAGTTACTCCCCAGACGTGAACACTGAAGCTTTCTTT. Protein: CASSYSPDVNTEAFF.

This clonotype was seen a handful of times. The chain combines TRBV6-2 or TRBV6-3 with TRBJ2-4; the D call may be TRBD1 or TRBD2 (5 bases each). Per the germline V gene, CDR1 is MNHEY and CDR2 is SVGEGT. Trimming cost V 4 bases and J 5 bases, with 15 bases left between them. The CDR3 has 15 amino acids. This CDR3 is CASSFLGDSENIQYF. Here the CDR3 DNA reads TGTGCCAGCAGTTTCCTGGGAGACAGCGAAAACATTCAGTACTTC.

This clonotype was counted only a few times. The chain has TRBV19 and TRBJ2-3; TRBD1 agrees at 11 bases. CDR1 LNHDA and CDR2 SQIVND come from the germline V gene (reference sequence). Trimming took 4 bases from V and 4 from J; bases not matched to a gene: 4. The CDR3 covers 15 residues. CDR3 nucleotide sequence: TGTGCCAGTAGTAACGGACAGGGGGCCGCAGATACGCAGTATTTT. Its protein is CASSNGQGAADTQYF.

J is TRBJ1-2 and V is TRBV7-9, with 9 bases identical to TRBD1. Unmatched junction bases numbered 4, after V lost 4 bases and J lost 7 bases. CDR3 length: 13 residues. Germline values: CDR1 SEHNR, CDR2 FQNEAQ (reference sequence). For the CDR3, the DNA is TGTGCCAGCAGCTCGGACAGGGGCTTTGGCTACACCTTC. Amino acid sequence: CASSSDRGFGYTF.

CDR3: CAISESSSGATDTQYF. The CDR3 DNA is TGTGCCATCAGTGAGTCGTCTAGCGGGGCTACAGATACGCAGTATTTT. The rearrangement uses TRBV10-3 and TRBJ2-3, with 9 bases that match TRBD2. The CDR3 has 16 residues. CDR1 and CDR2 from the germline V gene are ENHRY and SYGVKD. The J segment lost 3 bases and the V segment lost 0 bases, leaving 4 bases of the junction unmatched.

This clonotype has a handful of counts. The CDR3 is CATEGVGGSYNEQFF. The CDR3 DNA reads TGTGCCACAGAAGGGGTCGGCGGCTCCTACAATGAGCAGTTCTTC. The chain recombines TRBV7-9 with TRBJ2-1, with D possibly being TRBD1 (5 bases). The CDR3 has 15 amino acids. Trimming removed 10 bases from V and 0 bases from J, with 16 bases in between. Germline CDR1 and CDR2: SEHNR and FQNEAQ (reference sequence).

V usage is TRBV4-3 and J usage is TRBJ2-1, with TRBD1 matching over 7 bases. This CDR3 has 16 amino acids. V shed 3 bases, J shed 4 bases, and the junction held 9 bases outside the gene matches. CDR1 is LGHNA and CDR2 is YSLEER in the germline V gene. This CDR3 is CASSQTSGQLYNEQFF. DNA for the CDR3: TGCGCCAGCAGCCAGACCTCGGGACAGCTGTACAATGAGCAGTTCTTC.

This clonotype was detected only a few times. CDR3 DNA sequence: TGTGCCAGTAGTATCTCTCCTGTTTACAGGGGGCGTGTTGAAGCTTTCTTT. Encoded protein: CASSISPVYRGRVEAFF. The rearrangement links TRBV19 to TRBJ1-1; TRBD1 matches at 9 bases. Germline V lookup: CDR1 LNHDA, CDR2 SQIVND (reference sequence). The ends lost 3 bases at V and 7 bases at J; junction bases unmatched: 15. This CDR3 spans 17 amino acids.